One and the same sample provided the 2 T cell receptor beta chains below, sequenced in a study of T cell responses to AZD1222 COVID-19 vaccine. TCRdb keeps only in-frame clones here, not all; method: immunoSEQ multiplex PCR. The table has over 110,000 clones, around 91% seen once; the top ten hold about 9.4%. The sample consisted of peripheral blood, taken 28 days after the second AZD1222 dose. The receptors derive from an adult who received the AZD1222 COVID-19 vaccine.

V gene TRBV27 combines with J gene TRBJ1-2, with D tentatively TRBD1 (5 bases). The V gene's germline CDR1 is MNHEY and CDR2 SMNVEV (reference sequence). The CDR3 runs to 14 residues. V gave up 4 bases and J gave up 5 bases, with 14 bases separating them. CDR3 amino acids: CASSYQGSLYGYTF. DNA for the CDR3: TGTGCCAGCAGTTACCAGGGTTCCCTATATGGCTACACCTTC.

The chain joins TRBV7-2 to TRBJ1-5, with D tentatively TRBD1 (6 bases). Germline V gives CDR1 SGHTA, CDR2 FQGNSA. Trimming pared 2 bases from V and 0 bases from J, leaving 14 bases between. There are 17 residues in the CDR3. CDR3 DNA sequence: TGTGCCAGCAGCTTAAGGGGGGGAGCGTATAGCAATCAGCCCCAGCATTTT. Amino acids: CASSLRGGAYSNQPQHF.